The sequence of this T cell receptor beta chain was determined in a study of spatial heterogeneity in lung cancer. Looking at the study overall: Matched bulk RNA-seq provided a T cell module score, and TCR transcript counts in tumor regions correlated strongly with it. TCR and UMI combinations that were unique each appeared, on average, more than ten times in raw reads. Study-level results: Mutation counts in tumors were tracked by counts of expanded intratumoral alpha and beta TCRs.

Every individual TCR cDNA molecule carried its own unique molecular identifier, which allowed correction of PCR and sequencing errors. TCRdb re-derived calls from the 5' RACE reads in MiXCR, one entry per CDR3 protein. The sample lists thousands of distinct CDR3 sequences, 9.6% occurring once. Described time point: sample taken at primary tumor resection. The study sequenced unsorted whole RNA from tumor, nontumor lung or frozen PBMC. Trimming shortened V by 5 bases and J by 4 bases, and 15 bases separated the two germline ends. The CDR3 is made up of 15 amino acids. Looked up from germline, CDR1 is MNHNY and CDR2 is SVGAGI (reference sequence). This clonotype came up many times. Its antigen remains unidentified.

The specimen comprised lung tumor tissue, sampled at surgery. The source is a male donor with early-stage non-small cell lung cancer. V gene TRBV6-6 combines with J gene TRBJ1-5; the D gene is possibly TRBD1 (6 bases). In DNA, the CDR3 is TGTGCCAGCAGTCTAGGAGGGACACTTAATCAGCCCCAGCATTTT. Its translation is CASSLGGTLNQPQHF.